This T cell receptor (beta chain) appears in the sequencing data of a study of blood T cell repertoires in COVID-19. About the research overall: COVID-19 samples, acute and convalescent, were from the United States, Italy and Spain.

TCRdb keeps only in-frame clones here, not all; method: immunoSEQ multiplex PCR. The repertoire holds tens of thousands of clones, with around 81% as singletons. Deletions cut 7 bases from V and 2 bases from J, with 14 bases between. Per the germline V gene, CDR1 is SGHAT and CDR2 is FQNNGV. The length of the CDR3 is 14 residues. Input material: peripheral blood. This receptor was identified in a woman of 80 years or more with COVID-19, enrolled during active disease. The genes are TRBV11-2 and TRBJ1-2; possibly TRBD1 for D (5 bases). CDR3: CASNPSGGNYGYTF. CDR3 coding DNA: TGTGCCAGCAATCCTAGTGGGGGGAACTATGGCTACACCTTC.